These 15 T cell receptor beta chains were all obtained from the same sample, sequenced in a study of blood T cell repertoires in COVID-19 (dated by TCRdb to 2019 to 2021). Libraries were prepared through the immunoSEQ multiplex PCR assay. The clones in this table, taken by TCRdb from immuneACCESS, are in-frame only. Not every clone is retained; where verified, under half of the shortfall comes from an unresolved V gene, and the cause of the rest is unknown. This sample comprises 150,000 to 200,000 clones, roughly 86% of them detected only once. The ten largest clones represent around 2.3% of the sample. Sequenced: peripheral blood. The receptor set was obtained from a man aged 35 to 55 with active or convalescent COVID-19.

The chain uses TRBV20-1 and TRBJ1-5, with 7 bases identical to TRBD1. J was trimmed by 4 bases and V by 6 bases; bases with no gene match: 9. Germline V lookup: CDR1 DFQATT, CDR2 SNEGSKA (reference sequence). This CDR3 spans 14 amino acids. Written as DNA, the CDR3 is TGCAGTGCAAGTCGACAGGGTCGGAATCAGCCCCAGCATTTT. This codes for CSASRQGRNQPQHF.

V gene TRBV30 combines with J gene TRBJ1-3; a possible D gene is TRBD1 (5 bases). Germline CDR1 reads GTSNPN; CDR2 reads SVGIG (reference sequence). Between the trimmed V and J ends, which lost 8 bases and 0 bases, there was a span of 17 bases. This CDR3 spans 15 amino acids. As DNA, the CDR3 is TGTGCCGGGGACCTCCTCGGAGGCTCTGGAAACACCATATATTTT. This codes for CAGDLLGGSGNTIYF.

The CDR3 protein is CASSLEWSGVTDTQYF. CDR3 bases: TGTGCCAGCAGCTTGGAATGGTCGGGGGTCACAGATACGCAGTATTTT. This chain joins TRBV5-8 and TRBJ2-3; D perhaps matches TRBD2 (6 bases). This CDR3 contains 16 residues. The ends were cut back, 0 bases at V and 2 bases at J, with 13 bases in the middle. In germline, CDR1 is SGHTS, CDR2 YDEGEE.

This clone was detected only a few times. J is TRBJ2-7 and V is TRBV5-1; TRBD1 matches at 7 bases. The ends lost 2 bases at V and 1 base at J; junction bases unmatched: 9. CDR1 SGHRS and CDR2 YFSETQ come from the germline V gene. This CDR3 contains 16 residues. CDR3 amino acids: CASSLSLGQRSYEQYF. The CDR3 DNA sequence: TGCGCCAGCAGCTTAAGTCTGGGACAGAGATCCTACGAGCAGTACTTC.

The chain has TRBV2 and TRBJ2-7; 7 bases agree with TRBD2. V lost 3 bases and J lost 3; bases outside the gene matches: 11. The CDR3 has 16 residues. Germline loops: CDR1 SNHLY, CDR2 FYNNEI. The CDR3: CASSDRWSGAGYEQYF. As DNA, the CDR3 is TGTGCCAGCAGTGACAGGTGGAGCGGGGCGGGCTACGAGCAGTACTTC.

V usage is TRBV6-5 and J usage is TRBJ2-2, with 7 bases that match TRBD1. CDR3 length: 15 amino acids. The germline CDR1 and CDR2 sequences are MNHEY and SVGAGI. V was clipped by 10 bases and J by 2 bases; unmatched bases: 10. The CDR3 loop is CAIGGEVFNTGELFF. The CDR3 DNA follows: TGTGCCATAGGGGGCGAGGTCTTTAACACCGGGGAGCTGTTTTTT.

The rearrangement joins TRBV7-2 to TRBJ1-2, with 10 bases aligning to TRBD1. Germline V gene data show CDR1 as SGHTA and CDR2 as FQGNSA. Germline trimming cut 5 bases from V and 3 bases from J; bases unmatched to any gene: 6. This CDR3 has 15 amino acids. The DNA for the CDR3 is TGTGCCAGCAGCGGGCGGACAGGGGGATACTATGGCTACACCTTC. It yields the protein CASSGRTGGYYGYTF.

V gene TRBV5-6 combines with J gene TRBJ2-3; TRBD2 agrees at 10 bases. Trimming removed 1 base from V and 6 bases from J; junction bases left unmatched: 5. Germline CDR1 is SGHDT and CDR2 is YYEEEE. This CDR3 is 15 amino acids long. The CDR3 spells CASSLTTSGADTQYF. For the CDR3, the DNA is TGTGCCAGCAGCTTGACCACTAGCGGGGCGGATACGCAGTATTTT.

This clone was seen just once. The CDR3 loop reads CASSFAGTGYGYTF. The DNA of the CDR3 is TGTGCCAGCAGCTTCGCCGGGACAGGCTATGGCTACACCTTC. This rearrangement joins TRBV11-2 to TRBJ1-2; 8 nucleotides match TRBD1. The CDR3 has 14 amino acids. Germline V gives CDR1 SGHAT, CDR2 FQNNGV. The V gene end was trimmed by 3 bases and the J gene end by 4 bases; junction bases not matched to a gene: 4.

The chain employs TRBV5-1 and TRBJ2-1; TRBD1 matches 7 bases. The CDR3 totals 15 residues. Germline V lookup: CDR1 SGHRS, CDR2 YFSETQ. V trimming: 2 bases; J trimming: 7 bases; junction bases outside the gene matches: 9. CDR3 in amino acids: CASSFTQGLGNEQFF. The CDR3 DNA follows: TGCGCCAGCAGCTTTACACAGGGGTTGGGGAATGAGCAGTTCTTC. Combining the CDR3 with reference TRBV5-1 and TRBJ2-1 gives the whole variable domain KAGVTQTPRYLIKTRGQQVTLSCSPISGHRSVSWYQQTPGQGLQFLFEYFSETQRNKGNFPGRFSGRQFSNSRSEMNVSTLELGDSALYLCASSFTQGLGNEQFFGPGTRLTVL.

The rearrangement links TRBV28 to TRBJ1-5; D not certain. The CDR3 is made up of 13 amino acids. V lost 5 bases and J 3 bases, leaving 8 bases between the germline ends. Germline V gene lookup returns CDR1 MDHEN and CDR2 SYDVKM. CDR3 region: CASSAINNQPQHF. CDR3 in DNA: TGTGCCAGCAGTGCTATTAACAATCAGCCCCAGCATTTT. The full variable domain, with the rest looked up from reference TRBV28 and TRBJ1-5, is DVKVTQSSRYLVKRTGEKVFLECVQDMDHENMFWYRQDPGLGLRLIYFSYDVKMKEKGDIPEGYSVSREKKERFSLILESASTNQTSMYLCASSAINNQPQHFGDGTRLSIL.

This chain joins TRBV19 and TRBJ2-4; D gene unclear. Between the trimmed V and J ends, which lost 5 bases and 2 bases, there was a span of 4 bases. The CDR3 has 12 residues. From germline, CDR1 is LNHDA and CDR2 SQIVND (reference sequence). The CDR3 nucleotides are TGTGCCAGTAGTGAGCCCAAAAACATTCAGTACTTC. This encodes CASSEPKNIQYF.

The chain carries TRBV28 and TRBJ2-7; possible D gene TRBD1, 6 bases. The germline CDR1 and CDR2 sequences are MDHEN and SYDVKM. V shed 6 bases and J shed 2 bases, with 14 bases lying between them. The CDR3 runs 14 residues. CDR3 nucleotides: TGTGCCAGCAGATTGGACAGTCCCCCCTACGAGCAGTACTTC. Amino acid sequence: CASRLDSPPYEQYF. The full variable domain, with the rest looked up from reference TRBV28 and TRBJ2-7, is DVKVTQSSRYLVKRTGEKVFLECVQDMDHENMFWYRQDPGLGLRLIYFSYDVKMKEKGDIPEGYSVSREKKERFSLILESASTNQTSMYLCASRLDSPPYEQYFGPGTRLTVT.

The chain is built from TRBV6-5 and TRBJ1-1; TRBD1 might be the D (5 bases). V was cut by 0 bases and J by 0 bases, with 8 bases left in between. Germline CDR1 reads MNHEY; CDR2 reads SVGAGI. The CDR3 spans 15 residues. The CDR3 here is CASSYSTAMNTEAFF. The CDR3 nucleotides are TGTGCCAGCAGTTACTCGACAGCCATGAACACTGAAGCTTTCTTT.

The chain couples TRBV23-1 to TRBJ2-5; 7 positions match TRBD2. TRBV23-1 is marked as an open reading frame, function uncertain. Unmatched junction bases numbered 15, after V lost 6 bases and J lost 2 bases. CDR3 length: 17 residues. Written as DNA, the CDR3 is TGCGCCAGCAGCCAGATACTAGCGAGGCGCCTTCAAGAGACCCAGTACTTC. It translates to CASSQILARRLQETQYF.